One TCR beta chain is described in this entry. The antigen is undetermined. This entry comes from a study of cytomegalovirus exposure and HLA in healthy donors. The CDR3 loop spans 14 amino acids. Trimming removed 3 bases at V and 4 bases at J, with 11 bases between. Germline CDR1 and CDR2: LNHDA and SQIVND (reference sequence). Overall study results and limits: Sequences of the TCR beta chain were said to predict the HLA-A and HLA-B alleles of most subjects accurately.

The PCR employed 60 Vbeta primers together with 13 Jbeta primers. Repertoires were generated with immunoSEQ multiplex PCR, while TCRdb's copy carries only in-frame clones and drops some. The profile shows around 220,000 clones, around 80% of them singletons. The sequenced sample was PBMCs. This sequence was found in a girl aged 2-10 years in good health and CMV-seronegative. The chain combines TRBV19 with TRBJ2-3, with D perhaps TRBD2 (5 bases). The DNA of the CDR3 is TGTGCCAGTAGTATCAGCGGTGGGGCAGATACGCAGTATTTT. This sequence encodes CASSISGGADTQYF.